The sequence of this T cell receptor beta chain was determined in a study of T cell repertoires in cytomegalovirus infection. The CDR3 is 13 residues long. The V end was cut by 0 bases, the J end by 9 bases, with 9 bases between. The germline CDR1 and CDR2 sequences are MGHRA and YSYEKL. Details on this clonotype: The target antigen is unknown.

TCRdb re-derived calls from the reads in MiXCR, one entry per CDR3 protein. The sample lists about 830,000 distinct CDR3 sequences, approximately 32% occurring once. The sequencing used cultured CD8+ T cells from PBMCs, collected from culture after CMV antigen stimulation. This receptor was taken from a human donor in good health (CMV status not recorded). Some clones in this sample may be carry-over from other donors' samples. The genes are TRBV4-1 and TRBJ2-1, with no clear D. The CDR3 loop reads CASSQEPTTEQFF. The CDR3 region has the DNA TGCGCCAGCAGCCAAGAACCAACCACTGAGCAGTTCTTC.